This is a list of T cell receptor beta chains from one sample in a study of T-cell reconstitution after alpha-beta-depleted transplantation in children. TCRdb called the PCR reads again in MiXCR, with one record for every CDR3 protein. The table shows 70,000 to 95,000 distinct CDR3 sequences, with 12% occurring only once. The sequenced sample was PBMCs from the stem cell graft donor, obtained from the stem cell graft. These receptors were collected from a human donor who donated a stem cell graft to a child with inherited bone marrow failure. Each CDR3 is given with its conserved first and last residue. Each record gives: V gene, J gene, CDR3 length, clone size, D gene, CDR3 DNA, CDR3 protein. The D gene is left open where the match is weak. Rows may omit the clone size; those that give it use once, few, many or a size class.

v_call: TRBV19
j_call: TRBJ2-2
cdr3_length: 16
clone_size: few
d_call: -
cdr3_nt: TGTGCCAGTCTAGGGGGGGCTAGCGGAAACACCGGGGAGCTGTTTTTT
cdr3_aa: CASLGGASGNTGELFF

v_call: TRBV20-1
j_call: TRBJ2-2
cdr3_length: 14
clone_size: many
d_call: TRBD1
cdr3_nt: TGCAGTGCTCTTACAGGGGGCTACACCGGGGAGCTGTTTTTT
cdr3_aa: CSALTGGYTGELFF

v_call: TRBV7-2
j_call: TRBJ2-7
cdr3_length: 15
clone_size: many
d_call: TRBD1
cdr3_nt: TGTGCCAGCAGCTTAGCCGGGACAGCCTCCTACGAGCAGTACTTC
cdr3_aa: CASSLAGTASYEQYF

v_call: TRBV25-1
j_call: TRBJ1-3
cdr3_length: 15
clone_size: -
d_call: -
cdr3_nt: TGTGCCAGCAGTGAAGGGTTGTACTCTGGAAACACCATATATTTT
cdr3_aa: CASSEGLYSGNTIYF

v_call: TRBV30
j_call: TRBJ2-1
cdr3_length: 13
clone_size: -
d_call: -
cdr3_nt: TGTGCCTGGTTTTTAAAGGGGGGATCTGAGCAGTTCTTC
cdr3_aa: CAWFLKGGSEQFF

v_call: TRBV5-1
j_call: TRBJ1-2
cdr3_length: 14
clone_size: many
d_call: -
cdr3_nt: TGCGCCAGCAGCGGGCGGACGCAAGGTTATGGCTACACCTTC
cdr3_aa: CASSGRTQGYGYTF

v_call: TRBV7-3
j_call: TRBJ1-1
cdr3_length: 17
clone_size: many
d_call: -
cdr3_nt: TGTGCCAGCAGCTCCTCCACAGGGAAGAGTCTCGGCACTGAAGCTTTCTTT
cdr3_aa: CASSSSTGKSLGTEAFF

v_call: TRBV11-2
j_call: TRBJ2-5
cdr3_length: 18
clone_size: few
d_call: -
cdr3_nt: TGTGCCAGCAGCTTCTCGACGTTGCGGGCGGGATGGGGGGAGACCCAGTACTTC
cdr3_aa: CASSFSTLRAGWGETQYF

v_call: TRBV5-1
j_call: TRBJ2-6
cdr3_length: 17
clone_size: few
d_call: TRBD1
cdr3_nt: TGCGCCAGCAGCCCCTGGACAGGGGGCGCTGGGGCCAACGTCCTGACTTTC
cdr3_aa: CASSPWTGGAGANVLTF

v_call: TRBV28
j_call: TRBJ1-1
cdr3_length: 15
clone_size: -
d_call: TRBD1
cdr3_nt: TGTGCCAGCAGTCCCCCGGACAGGGTGAACACTGAAGCTTTCTTT
cdr3_aa: CASSPPDRVNTEAFF

v_call: TRBV20-1
j_call: TRBJ1-5
cdr3_length: 14
clone_size: many
d_call: -
cdr3_nt: TGCAGTGCTAGAGTACATGACGGCAATCAGCCCCAGCATTTT
cdr3_aa: CSARVHDGNQPQHF

v_call: TRBV10-3
j_call: TRBJ2-2
cdr3_length: 18
clone_size: many
d_call: -
cdr3_nt: TGTGCCATCAGTGAAATAGGGGCCCGGGACTTCAACACCGGGGAGCTGTTTTTT
cdr3_aa: CAISEIGARDFNTGELFF

v_call: TRBV12-3/TRBV12-4
j_call: TRBJ1-1
cdr3_length: 14
clone_size: many
d_call: -
cdr3_nt: TGTGCCAGCAGTTTCGCCGGGACATTCGCTGAAGCTTTCTTT
cdr3_aa: CASSFAGTFAEAFF

v_call: TRBV6-1
j_call: TRBJ2-7
cdr3_length: 15
clone_size: -
d_call: TRBD2
cdr3_nt: TGTGCCAGCAGTGAACTAGCGGGGAGAGGACACGAGCAGTACTTC
cdr3_aa: CASSELAGRGHEQYF

v_call: TRBV20-1
j_call: TRBJ2-2
cdr3_length: 14
clone_size: many
d_call: TRBD2
cdr3_nt: TGCAGTGCTAGTCGGGAGGGCCACATCGGGGAGCTGTTTTTT
cdr3_aa: CSASREGHIGELFF

v_call: TRBV7-2
j_call: TRBJ2-5
cdr3_length: 14
clone_size: many
d_call: -
cdr3_nt: TGTGCCAGCAGCTTGGGTGGGGGAGGAGAGACCCAGTACTTC
cdr3_aa: CASSLGGGGETQYF

v_call: TRBV7-3
j_call: TRBJ1-1
cdr3_length: 13
clone_size: many
d_call: -
cdr3_nt: TGTGCCAGCAGTAACGGTTTGAACACTGAAGCTTTCTTT
cdr3_aa: CASSNGLNTEAFF

v_call: TRBV7-2
j_call: TRBJ2-7
cdr3_length: 15
clone_size: many
d_call: -
cdr3_nt: TGTGCCAGCAGCTTACTATCTGGGAGAAGTGGCGAGCAGTACTTC
cdr3_aa: CASSLLSGRSGEQYF

v_call: TRBV5-1
j_call: TRBJ2-2
cdr3_length: 16
clone_size: many
d_call: -
cdr3_nt: TGCGCCAGCAGCCTCCGGACTAAGGGGAGGACCGGGGAGCTGTTTTTT
cdr3_aa: CASSLRTKGRTGELFF

v_call: TRBV5-1
j_call: TRBJ1-3
cdr3_length: 15
clone_size: many
d_call: -
cdr3_nt: TGCGCCAGCAGCTTGGAGATGGACTCTGGAAACACCATATATTTT
cdr3_aa: CASSLEMDSGNTIYF

v_call: TRBV4-3
j_call: TRBJ2-3
cdr3_length: 16
clone_size: many
d_call: TRBD2
cdr3_nt: TGCGCCAGCAGCCAACTACTAGCGGGGGGTTCAGATACGCAGTATTTT
cdr3_aa: CASSQLLAGGSDTQYF

v_call: TRBV5-4
j_call: TRBJ2-4
cdr3_length: 18
clone_size: few
d_call: -
cdr3_nt: TGTGCCAGCAGCTTAACCGTAGGAAAAGGTCGAGCCAAAAACATTCAGTACTTC
cdr3_aa: CASSLTVGKGRAKNIQYF

v_call: TRBV10-3
j_call: TRBJ1-6
cdr3_length: 12
clone_size: many
d_call: TRBD1
cdr3_nt: TGTGCCATCAGCAGGGGGCAGGCACCCCTCCACTTT
cdr3_aa: CAISRGQAPLHF

v_call: TRBV4-3
j_call: TRBJ2-2
cdr3_length: 13
clone_size: many
d_call: -
cdr3_nt: TGCGCCAGCAGGCAGTCGAACACCGGGGAGCTGTTTTTT
cdr3_aa: CASRQSNTGELFF

v_call: TRBV20-1
j_call: TRBJ2-1
cdr3_length: 14
clone_size: many
d_call: -
cdr3_nt: TGCAGTGCTAGAGACAGGGTAAATTACAATGAGCAGTTCTTC
cdr3_aa: CSARDRVNYNEQFF

v_call: TRBV3-1
j_call: TRBJ2-3
cdr3_length: 14
clone_size: many
d_call: -
cdr3_nt: TGTGCCAGCAGCCCCTGGGACCCGAGGGATACGCAGTATTTT
cdr3_aa: CASSPWDPRDTQYF

v_call: TRBV4-2
j_call: TRBJ2-1
cdr3_length: 16
clone_size: many
d_call: TRBD2
cdr3_nt: TGTGCCAGCGGAACGCCGGGACTAGCGAGAAACAATGAGCAGTTCTTC
cdr3_aa: CASGTPGLARNNEQFF

v_call: TRBV6-2/TRBV6-3
j_call: TRBJ2-3
cdr3_length: 18
clone_size: -
d_call: -
cdr3_nt: TGTGCCAGCAGTTACGGTCTCAGGGCGGGACATCGGGCAGATACGTGGTATTTT
cdr3_aa: CASSYGLRAGHRADTWYF